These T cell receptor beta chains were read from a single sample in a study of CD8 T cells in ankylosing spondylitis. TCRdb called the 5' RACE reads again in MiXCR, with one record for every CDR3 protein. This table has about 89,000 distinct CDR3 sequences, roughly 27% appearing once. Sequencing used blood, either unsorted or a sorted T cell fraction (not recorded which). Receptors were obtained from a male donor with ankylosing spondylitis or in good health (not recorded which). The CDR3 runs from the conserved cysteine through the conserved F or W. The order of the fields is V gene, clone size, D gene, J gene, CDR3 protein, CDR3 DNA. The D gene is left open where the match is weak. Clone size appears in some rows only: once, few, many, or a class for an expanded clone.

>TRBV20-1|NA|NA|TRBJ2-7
CSARAPRDLYEQYF
TGCAGTGCTAGAGCCCCAAGAGACCTCTACGAGCAGTACTTC
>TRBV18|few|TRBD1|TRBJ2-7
CASSSVGTGGSGEQYF
TGTGCCAGCTCATCGGTTGGGACAGGGGGCTCCGGCGAGCAGTACTTC
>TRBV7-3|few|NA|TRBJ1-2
CASSLMANYGYTF
TGTGCCAGCAGCCTAATGGCTAACTATGGCTACACCTTC
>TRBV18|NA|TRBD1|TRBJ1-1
CASSPRVGGQQNTEAFF
TGTGCCAGCTCACCGAGAGTCGGGGGACAGCAGAACACTGAAGCTTTCTTT
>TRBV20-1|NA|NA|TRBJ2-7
CSARSTSYEQYF
TGCAGTGCTAGATCCACTAGTTACGAGCAGTACTTC
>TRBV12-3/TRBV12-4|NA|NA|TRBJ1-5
CASSLGGRNQPQHF
TGTGCCAGCAGTTTAGGAGGTCGTAATCAGCCCCAGCATTTT
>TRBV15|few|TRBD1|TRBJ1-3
CATSTGQGADTIYF
TGTGCCACCAGCACCGGACAGGGGGCGGACACCATATATTTT
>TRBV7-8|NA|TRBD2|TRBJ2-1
CASRAIAGGLHNEQFF
TGTGCCAGCAGGGCAATAGCGGGAGGATTACACAATGAGCAGTTCTTC
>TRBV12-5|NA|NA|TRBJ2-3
CASGFQNTDTQYF
TGTGCTAGTGGTTTCCAGAACACAGATACGCAGTATTTT
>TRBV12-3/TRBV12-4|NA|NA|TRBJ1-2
CASRAPGLKNYGYTF
TGTGCCAGCAGAGCCCCGGGGCTAAAGAACTATGGCTACACCTTC
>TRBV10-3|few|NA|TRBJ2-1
CAISESKEEQFF
TGTGCCATCAGTGAGTCGAAGGAGGAGCAGTTCTTC
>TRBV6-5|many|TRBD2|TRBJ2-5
CASSYREAQETQYF
TGTGCCAGCAGTTATCGGGAGGCCCAAGAGACCCAGTACTTC
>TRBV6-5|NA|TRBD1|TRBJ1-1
CASSLLLTGGTEAFF
TGTGCCAGCAGCTTACTCTTGACAGGGGGCACTGAAGCTTTCTTT
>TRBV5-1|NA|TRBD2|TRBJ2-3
CASSLASGREMDTQYF
TGCGCCAGCAGCTTGGCCAGCGGGAGGGAGATGGATACGCAGTATTTT
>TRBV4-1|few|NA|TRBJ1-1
CASSHEGKNTEAFF
TGCGCCAGCAGCCACGAGGGGAAGAACACTGAAGCTTTCTTT
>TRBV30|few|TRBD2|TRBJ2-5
CACHGGSRETQYF
TGTGCCTGTCACGGCGGGAGTAGAGAGACCCAGTACTTC
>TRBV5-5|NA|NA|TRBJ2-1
CASRDRLAGYNEQFF
TGTGCCAGCAGGGACAGACTTGCGGGTTACAATGAGCAGTTCTTC
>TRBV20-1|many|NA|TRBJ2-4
CSGSGSLAKNIQYF
TGCAGTGGGTCCGGGTCCCTAGCCAAAAACATTCAGTACTTC
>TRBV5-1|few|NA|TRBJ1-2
CASYDSPQGGYTF
TGCGCCAGCTACGACTCCCCCCAGGGCGGCTACACCTTC
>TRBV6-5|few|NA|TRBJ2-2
CASSYSTLRGGHTGELFF
TGTGCCAGCAGTTACTCGACGCTACGGGGAGGACACACCGGGGAGCTGTTTTTT
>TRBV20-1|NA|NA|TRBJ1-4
CSARPLQPPWEKLFF
TGCAGTGCTAGGCCTCTACAGCCCCCTTGGGAAAAACTGTTTTTT
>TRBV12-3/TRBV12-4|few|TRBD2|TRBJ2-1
CASTGTSGRNEQFF
TGTGCCAGCACCGGGACTAGCGGGAGGAATGAGCAGTTCTTC
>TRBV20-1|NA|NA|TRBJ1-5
CSAPAGGGSNQPQHF
TGCAGTGCTCCGGCCGGGGGCGGAAGCAATCAGCCCCAGCATTTT
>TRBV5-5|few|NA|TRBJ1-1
CASSQGLSMNTEAFF
TGTGCCAGCAGCCAGGGACTTTCCATGAACACTGAAGCTTTCTTT
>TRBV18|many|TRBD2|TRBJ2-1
CASSPPSGAVDEQFF
TGTGCCAGCTCACCACCTAGCGGGGCCGTTGATGAGCAGTTCTTC
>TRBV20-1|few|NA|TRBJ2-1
CSALDPSRHNNEQFF
TGCAGTGCTCTAGACCCTAGCAGACATAACAATGAGCAGTTCTTC
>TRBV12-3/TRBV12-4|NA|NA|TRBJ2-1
CASSLRERWGENNEQFF
TGTGCCAGCAGTTTACGCGAGAGATGGGGGGAAAACAATGAGCAGTTCTTC
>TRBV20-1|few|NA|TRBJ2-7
CSSRTVYEQYF
TGCAGCTCCAGGACCGTCTACGAGCAGTACTTC
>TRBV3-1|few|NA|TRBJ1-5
CASSQGRARNQPQHF
TGTGCCAGCAGCCAAGGAAGAGCCCGCAATCAGCCCCAGCATTTT
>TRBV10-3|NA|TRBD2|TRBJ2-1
CAISGRTSGDRNEQFF
TGTGCCATCAGTGGAAGGACTAGCGGAGACCGCAATGAGCAGTTCTTC
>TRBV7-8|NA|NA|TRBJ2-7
CASSLDQVGAYEQYF
TGTGCCAGCAGCTTAGACCAGGTTGGAGCCTACGAGCAGTACTTC
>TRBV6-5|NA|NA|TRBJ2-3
CASSYSGGEYTDTQYF
TGTGCCAGCAGTTACTCCGGCGGGGAGTACACAGATACGCAGTATTTT
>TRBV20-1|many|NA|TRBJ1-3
CSARVLGGFGNTIYF
TGCAGTGCTAGAGTATTAGGGGGATTTGGAAACACCATATATTTT